The next 23 T cell receptor beta chains were all read from a single sample in a study of regulatory T cells in long-lasting Graves disease. Time point noted: persistent/refractory GD, antithyroid drugs over 5 years with positive TRAb. RNA from PBMCs was the source of the TCR library. Sequencing libraries for TCR beta were prepared with iRepertoire HTBI primers and Arm-PCR of CDR3 regions. TCRdb re-derived calls from the multiplex PCR reads in MiXCR, one entry per CDR3 protein. The repertoire has about 470,000 distinct CDR3 sequences, roughly 20% of them found once; the top ten carry 6.5% to 8%. The source was peripheral blood mononuclear cells (PBMCs), collected when the disease was refractory, from a patient treated with antithyroid drugs. Receptors were obtained from a female donor with Graves disease.

This clonotype has more than one count but fewer than ten. The rearrangement uses TRBV20-1 and TRBJ2-7; D may be TRBD1 or TRBD2 (5 bases each). This CDR3 spans 12 amino acids. Germline-derived CDR1 and CDR2 are DFQATT and SNEGSKA (reference sequence). Deletions cut 5 bases from V and 2 bases from J, with 10 bases between. The CDR3 region is CSARDAAYEQYF. DNA of the CDR3: TGCAGTGCTCGGGACGCAGCCTACGAGCAGTACTTC.

V and J are TRBV29-1 and TRBJ1-3, with 8 bases aligning to TRBD1. Looked up from germline, CDR1 is SQVTM and CDR2 is ANQGSEA. This CDR3 has 14 amino acids. Trimming cost V 6 bases and J 4 bases; bases outside gene matches: 8. CDR3 coding DNA: TGCAGCGTGTCAGGACAGGGCGGCGGAAACACCATATATTTT. Its protein product is CSVSGQGGGNTIYF.

The V and J genes are TRBV4-3 and TRBJ2-7; 8 nucleotides line up with TRBD1. The CDR3 contains 15 residues. With V trimmed by 3 bases and J by 7 bases, 11 bases remained unmatched. CDR1 is LGHNA and CDR2 is YSLEER in the germline V gene. The CDR3 DNA sequence: TGCGCCAGCAGCCACGTCGGACAGGGAGGAGAGGAGCAGTACTTC. The encoded protein is CASSHVGQGGEEQYF.

The rearrangement links TRBV7-9 to TRBJ2-7, with unresolved D. V lost 6 bases and J lost 6, with 12 bases in between. This CDR3 contains 12 residues. Germline V CDR1 and CDR2: SEHNR, FQNEAQ (reference sequence). The CDR3: CASSPPRSEQYF. The CDR3 coding sequence is TGTGCCAGCAGTCCTCCAAGGAGCGAGCAGTACTTC. The variable domain in full, with the rest retrieved from reference TRBV7-9 and TRBJ2-7, is DTGVSQNPRHKITKRGQNVTFRCDPISEHNRLYWYRQTLGQGPEFLTYFQNEAQLEKSRLLSDRFSAERPKGSFSTLEIQRTEQGDSAMYLCASSPPRSEQYFGPGTRLTVT.

The sample holds many counts of this clonotype. The chain couples TRBV7-6 to TRBJ2-7, with D unresolved. Germline values: CDR1 SGHVS, CDR2 FNYEAQ. Trimming cost V 8 bases and J 3 bases, with 14 bases left between them. CDR3 size: 13 residues. The CDR3 DNA follows: TGTGCCAGCTCTCGAGGCCTGGGCTACGAGCAGTACTTC. This translates into CASSRGLGYEQYF.

A remark on this clonotype: A much larger clonotype is one base distant, so this may be a read error. Given the absence of the conserved phenylalanine or tryptophan at the CDR3 end, a read error is likely. The V and J genes are TRBV27 and TRBJ2-4, with D perhaps assigned TRBD1 or TRBD2 (6 bases each). Trimming removed 4 bases at V and 5 bases at J, with 12 bases between. Germline V gene sequence: CDR1 MNHEY, CDR2 SMNVEV (reference sequence). The CDR3 is 14 amino acids. The CDR3 DNA is TGTGCCAGCAGTTCCGGGGGCGCGGAAAACATTCAGTACCTC. It yields the protein CASSSGGAENIQYL.

The chain combines TRBV5-1 with TRBJ1-1, with D perhaps TRBD1 (5 bases). V dropped 0 bases and J dropped 1 base, with 10 bases sitting between them. The CDR3 sequence is 15 residues long. In germline, CDR1 is SGHRS, CDR2 YFSETQ. The CDR3 coding sequence is TGCGCCAGCAGCTTGGGTGGGGACCCGAACACTGAAGCTTTCTTT. Its protein is CASSLGGDPNTEAFF.

Only a few counts were recorded for this clonotype. The chain uses TRBV4-2 and TRBJ2-5; D gene ambiguous. Looked up from germline, CDR1 is LGHNA and CDR2 is YNFKEQ. V lost 0 bases to trimming and J lost 2 bases, with 7 bases between them. The CDR3 length is 14 residues. The CDR3 protein is CASSQEVVQETQYF. DNA of the CDR3: TGTGCCAGCAGCCAAGAAGTCGTACAAGAGACCCAGTACTTC.

This clonotype was observed a handful of times. The CDR3 reads CASSISSKGPVEQYF. In nucleotides, the CDR3 is TGTGCCAGTAGTATCTCGAGTAAGGGGCCGGTCGAGCAGTACTTC. The rearrangement uses TRBV19 and TRBJ2-7; TRBD1 might be the D (5 bases). The CDR3 length is 15 residues. Trimming left V 3 bases short and J 6 bases short, with 18 bases between. CDR1 is LNHDA, CDR2 SQIVND, per germline (reference sequence).

This clonotype was detected only a few times. This chain connects TRBV7-3 to TRBJ2-5; tentatively, D is TRBD1 (9 bases). Germline CDR1 reads SGHTA; CDR2 reads FQGTGA. V was pared by 5 bases and J by 0 bases, with 16 bases between. The CDR3 contains 16 residues. This CDR3 is CASSPGGTGNQETQYF. The CDR3 nucleotides read TGTGCCAGCAGCCCGGGGGGGACAGGGAACCAAGAGACCCAGTACTTC.

The genes are TRBV4-1 and TRBJ2-5; TRBD2 aligns across 7 bases. Per germline, CDR1 MGHRA and CDR2 YSYEKL. CDR3 length: 15 amino acids. V was clipped by 0 bases and J by 4 bases; unmatched bases: 5. CDR3 amino acids: CASSQEERLAETQYF. CDR3 DNA: TGCGCCAGCAGCCAAGAAGAGCGACTAGCAGAGACCCAGTACTTC.

In this sample, this clonotype turned up many times. The chain uses TRBV28 and TRBJ1-4; 7 bases agree with TRBD1. The CDR3 runs to 17 residues. V lost 5 bases to trimming and J lost 9 bases; unmatched junction nucleotides: 18. The germline gives CDR1 MDHEN, CDR2 SYDVKM. CDR3 DNA sequence: TGTGCCAGCAGTCCAAGCCCCACAGGGGCCGGCGTGAAAAAACTGTTTTTT. Translated, it gives CASSPSPTGAGVKKLFF.

The CDR3 nucleotides are TGTGCCAGCAGTAAAACCTCGTATGAGCAGTTCTTC. Translation gives CASSKTSYEQFF. This sequence joins TRBV12-3 or TRBV12-4 and TRBJ2-1; D remains ambiguous. V shed 5 bases and J shed 8 bases, with 10 bases lying between them. This CDR3 is 12 amino acids long.

The rearrangement links TRBV7-9 to TRBJ1-1; D remains ambiguous. V lost 5 bases and J lost 2, with 12 bases in between. CDR3 length equals 14 residues. Germline V gives CDR1 SEHNR, CDR2 FQNEAQ (reference sequence). DNA for the CDR3: TGTGCCAGCAGCGCCGGGAGACAAAACACTGAAGCTTTCTTT. This sequence encodes CASSAGRQNTEAFF.

The chain recombines TRBV4-1 with TRBJ1-2, with unresolved D. Deletions cut 4 bases from V and 0 bases from J, with 18 bases between. Germline V CDR1 and CDR2: MGHRA, YSYEKL. This CDR3 comprises 17 residues. The CDR3 DNA reads TGCGCCAGCAGCCCCCCCCGGTCGGCAAATCCTAACTATGGCTACACCTTC. Protein product: CASSPPRSANPNYGYTF.

This clonotype was recorded at least ten times. A much larger clone differs by one base, so this may be a read error. The rearrangement links TRBV7-9 to TRBJ2-5; 9 nucleotides agree with TRBD1. Germline values: CDR1 SEHNR, CDR2 FQNEAQ (reference sequence). The CDR3 is 13 residues long. V dropped 4 bases and J dropped 3; count of bases not matched to a gene: 0. CDR3: CASSWTGEETQYF. The CDR3 coding sequence is TGTGCCAGCAGCTGGACAGGGGAAGAGACCCAGTACTTC.

This clonotype was detected ten times or more. V is TRBV2 and J is TRBJ2-7, with TRBD2 matching 7 bases. After removal of 8 bases from V and 3 bases from J, the junction contained 16 bases not matched to a gene. Germline V gene sequence: CDR1 SNHLY, CDR2 FYNNEI. The CDR3 sequence is 16 residues long. The CDR3 DNA reads as TGTGCCAGCGGGGGGGGTCCGGGACTCTCCTTCTACGAGCAGTACTTC. Translation gives CASGGGPGLSFYEQYF.

This chain joins TRBV28 and TRBJ2-7; D remains unclear. The V and J ends lost 2 bases and 7 bases respectively, with 12 bases between them. Germline V gene sequence: CDR1 MDHEN, CDR2 SYDVKM. The CDR3 length is 13 residues. Written as DNA, the CDR3 is TGTGCCAGCAGTTTAGTTACGTTCTGGGAGCAGTACTTC. This translates into CASSLVTFWEQYF.

This clonotype was seen a handful of times. V is TRBV19 and J is TRBJ2-7; TRBD2 might be the D (5 bases). Germline lookup yields CDR1 LNHDA and CDR2 SQIVND (reference sequence). Trimming removed 3 bases from V and 0 bases from J, with 12 bases in between. The CDR3 spans 15 residues. CDR3 bases: TGTGCCAGTAGTATTCTTCCGGGGAGCTCCTACGAGCAGTACTTC. It is translated as CASSILPGSSYEQYF.

This clonotype was seen repeatedly, ten times or more. This CDR3 is CASSNRVGDYGYTF. In nucleotides, the CDR3 is TGCGCCAGCAGCAACAGGGTTGGGGACTATGGCTACACCTTC. This sequence joins TRBV5-1 and TRBJ1-2, with TRBD1 as a possible D gene (6 bases). CDR1 and CDR2 (germline): SGHRS, YFSETQ. This CDR3 has 14 amino acids. V lost 4 bases and J lost 3, with 13 bases in between.

This chain joins TRBV19 and TRBJ1-1; 7 bases fit TRBD1. The length of the CDR3 is 14 residues. Unmatched junction bases numbered 6, after V lost 7 bases and J lost 1 base. Germline CDR1 and CDR2: LNHDA and SQIVND (reference sequence). The CDR3 sequence is CASTSTGTNTEAFF. DNA of the CDR3: TGTGCCAGTACCTCGACAGGGACGAACACTGAAGCTTTCTTT.

This chain uses TRBV20-1 with TRBJ2-7; D unclear. This CDR3 region has 14 residues. V lost 3 bases and J lost 5, with 17 bases in between. Germline assignment: CDR1 DFQATT and CDR2 SNEGSKA (reference sequence). The CDR3 DNA is TGCAGTGCTAGGCTCCGGGCCGAGCAGGACGAGCAGTACTTC. It translates to CSARLRAEQDEQYF.

At least ten counts were recorded for this clonotype. CDR3 nucleotide sequence: TGTGCCAGCAGTTACGGTCTTAGCTCCTACGAGCAGTACTTC. Translation gives CASSYGLSSYEQYF. J is TRBJ2-7 and V is TRBV6-9; D unresolved. The length of the CDR3 is 14 residues. Germline V gives CDR1 MNHGY, CDR2 SVAAGI. V dropped 3 bases and J dropped 0 bases, with 9 bases sitting between them.